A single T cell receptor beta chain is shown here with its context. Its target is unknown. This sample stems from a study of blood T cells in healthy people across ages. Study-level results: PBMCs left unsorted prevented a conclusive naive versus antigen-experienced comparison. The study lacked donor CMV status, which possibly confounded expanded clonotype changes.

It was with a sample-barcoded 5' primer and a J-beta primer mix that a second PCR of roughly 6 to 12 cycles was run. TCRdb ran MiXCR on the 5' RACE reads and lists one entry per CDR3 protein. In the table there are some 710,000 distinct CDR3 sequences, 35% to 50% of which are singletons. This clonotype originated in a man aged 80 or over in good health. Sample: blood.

CDR3 loop: CSVAPRPDLYGYTF. CDR3 in DNA: TGCAGCGTTGCCCCAAGACCGGACCTATATGGCTACACCTTC. The chain uses TRBV29-1 and TRBJ1-2; D is undetermined. Germline values: CDR1 SQVTM, CDR2 ANQGSEA. This CDR3 is built from 14 residues. Trimming removed 4 bases from V and 5 bases from J, with 17 bases in between. Based on the CDR3 plus reference TRBV29-1 and TRBJ1-2, the full variable domain is SAVISQKPSRDICQRGTSLTIQCQVDSQVTMMFWYRQQPGQSLTLIATANQGSEATYESGFVIDKFPISRPNLTFSTLTVSNMSPEDSSIYLCSVAPRPDLYGYTFGSGTRLTVV.